This note documents a single T cell receptor (beta chain) sequence. What it binds is not known. This specimen belongs to a study of T cell repertoires in cytomegalovirus infection. Study-level results: Dominant in the ex vivo response were TCR beta clonotypes restricted by HLA-C and specific for CMV.

The CDR3 has 14 residues. V was clipped by 2 bases and J by 2 bases; unmatched bases: 3. Germline lookup yields CDR1 SGHKS and CDR2 YYEKEE (reference sequence). TCRdb re-called the reads through MiXCR, storing one row per CDR3 protein. The sample records hundreds of thousands of distinct CDR3 sequences, roughly 34% being singletons. The sequence came from a human donor in good health (CMV status not recorded). Some clones in this sample may be carry-over from other donors' samples. This material consisted of cultured PBMCs, taken from culture after CMV antigen stimulation. V usage is TRBV5-5 and J usage is TRBJ2-5; 7 bases agree with TRBD1. CDR3 protein: CASSLWDSQETQYF. The DNA for the CDR3 is TGTGCCAGCAGCTTATGGGACAGTCAAGAGACCCAGTACTTC.